This TCR beta chain originates from a study of post-analysis software for immune sequencing data. Study information: There were relapsing-remitting, secondary progressive and progressive-relapsing multiple sclerosis among the disease courses included.

Unique molecular identifiers were built into the TCR beta cDNA libraries. From roughly 1 to 10 million T cells, 400,000 to 650,000 cDNA molecules were obtained. TCRdb reanalysed the PCR reads using MiXCR and keeps one entry per CDR3 protein. The sample lists some 800,000 distinct CDR3 sequences, 40% to 55% occurring once. Sequencing used blood. The sequence was collected from a girl aged 10 to 17 with multiple sclerosis.

CDR3 protein: CASSLEQGLNYGYTF. The DNA for the CDR3 is TGTGCCAGCAGCTTAGAACAGGGACTGAACTATGGCTACACCTTC. The chain carries TRBV7-9 and TRBJ1-2, with a tentative D call TRBD1 (6 bases). This CDR3 contains 15 residues. V was shortened by 1 base and J by 2 bases, with 11 bases between the two germline ends. The germline V gene has CDR1 SEHNR and CDR2 FQNEAQ (reference sequence). The entire variable domain, with the rest obtained from reference TRBV7-9 and TRBJ1-2, is as follows: DTGVSQNPRHKITKRGQNVTFRCDPISEHNRLYWYRQTLGQGPEFLTYFQNEAQLEKSRLLSDRFSAERPKGSFSTLEIQRTEQGDSAMYLCASSLEQGLNYGYTFGSGTRLTVV.